This T cell receptor beta chain came from a study of identical twins. In regard to this clonotype: Its cognate antigen is unknown.

One entry per CDR3 protein, called by TCRdb with MiXCR from the 5' RACE reads. Of approximately 350,000 distinct CDR3 sequences in the sample, roughly an eighth were seen once. The CDR3 is 15 amino acids. Germline CDR1 is MGHRA and CDR2 is YSYEKL. The V and J ends lost 0 bases and 5 bases, in that order; junction bases with no gene match: 6. Regarding the study as a whole: Where beta out-of-frame sequences were concerned, excess twin sharing was weaker. Within monozygotic twins, out-of-frame TCR alpha sharing was underestimated by the models.

These data also featured in a second study, about yellow fever vaccine responses in identical twins.

The chain joins TRBV4-1 to TRBJ2-7; 8 bases are shared with TRBD1. The material sequenced was CD8+ T cells sorted from blood. This TCR was sampled from a woman younger than 35 in good health. The CDR3 sequence is CASSQEGQGADEQYF. The DNA of the CDR3 is TGCGCCAGCAGCCAAGAAGGGCAGGGGGCTGACGAGCAGTACTTC.